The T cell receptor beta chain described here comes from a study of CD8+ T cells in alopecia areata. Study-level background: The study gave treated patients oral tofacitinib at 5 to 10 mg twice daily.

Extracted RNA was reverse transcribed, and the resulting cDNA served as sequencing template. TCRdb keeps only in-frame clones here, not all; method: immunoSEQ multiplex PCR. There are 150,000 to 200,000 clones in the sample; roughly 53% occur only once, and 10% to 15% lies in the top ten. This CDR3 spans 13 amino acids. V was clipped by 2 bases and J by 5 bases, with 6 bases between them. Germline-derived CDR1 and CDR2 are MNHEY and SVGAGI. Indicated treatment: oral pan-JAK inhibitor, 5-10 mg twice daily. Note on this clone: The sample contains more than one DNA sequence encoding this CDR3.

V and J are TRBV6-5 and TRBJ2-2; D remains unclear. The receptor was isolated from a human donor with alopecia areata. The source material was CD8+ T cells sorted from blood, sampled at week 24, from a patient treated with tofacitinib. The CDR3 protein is CASSYGGTGELFF. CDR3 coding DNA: TGTGCCAGCAGTTACGGTGGTACCGGGGAGCTGTTTTTT.